This T cell receptor (beta chain) appears in the sequencing data of a study of blood T cells in healthy people across ages. Notes on the study in general: No conclusive comparison of naive versus antigen-experienced cells was possible with unsorted PBMCs. Diversity figures based on one million T cells were deemed too low.

Combining a sample-barcoded 5' primer with a J-beta primer mix, a second PCR ran for about 7 to 11 cycles. Each CDR3 protein gets one entry after TCRdb re-called the 5' RACE reads with MiXCR. Here the sample spans roughly 1.5 million distinct CDR3 sequences, approximately 39% being singletons. This clonotype was detected a few times. Antigen: not known. The CDR3 sequence is 13 residues long. The germline CDR1 and CDR2 sequences are SNHLY and FYNNEI. The amount of total RNA extracted per sample was at least 6 micrograms. The V gene is TRBV2, the J gene TRBJ2-1, with D unclear. The last part of the DNA fits TRBJ2-7 better; the J call may be wrong. This sequence was found in a woman between 18 and 29 years old in good health. Material: blood. In nucleotides, the CDR3 is TGTGCCAGCAGTGAAGCCGGGTACAATGAGCAGTACTTC. It encodes CASSEAGYNEQYF.